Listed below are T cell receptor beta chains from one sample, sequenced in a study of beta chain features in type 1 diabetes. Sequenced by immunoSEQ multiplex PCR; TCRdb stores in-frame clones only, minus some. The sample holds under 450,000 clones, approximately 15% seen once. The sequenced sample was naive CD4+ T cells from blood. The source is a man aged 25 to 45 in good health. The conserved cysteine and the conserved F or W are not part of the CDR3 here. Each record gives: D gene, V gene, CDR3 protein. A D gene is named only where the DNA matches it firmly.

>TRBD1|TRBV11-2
ASSWGQQETQY
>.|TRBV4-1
ASSQDGFSPLH
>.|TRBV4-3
ASSHTGGDEQY
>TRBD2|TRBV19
ASSRLAGSYEQY
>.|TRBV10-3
AISPGNNQETQY
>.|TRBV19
ASSIRDGAQH
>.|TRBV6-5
ASRRTENIYGYT
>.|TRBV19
ASSPTTNTGELF
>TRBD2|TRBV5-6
ASSASTSGEYNEQF
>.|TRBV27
ASSWWGIGELF
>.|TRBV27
ASSPIWGTEAF
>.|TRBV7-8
ASSLESGYQETQY
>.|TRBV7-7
ASSLGIGRAETQY
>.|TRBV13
ASSLTARGGPTDTQY
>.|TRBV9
ASSVGAGTQETQY
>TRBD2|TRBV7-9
ASRASGMSNEQF
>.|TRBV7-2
ASSLTRDTDTQY
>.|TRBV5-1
ASSFSLAAYEQY
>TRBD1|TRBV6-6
ASSYPRQGTDQPQH
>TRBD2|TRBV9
ASSVTGTSAIQETQY
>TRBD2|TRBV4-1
ASSQDRERGSSTDTQY
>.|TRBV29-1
SVAGGNEQF
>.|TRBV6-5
ASSGSLGNTIY
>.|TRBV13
ASSLGLARTDTQY
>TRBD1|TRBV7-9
ASSYPKDRGILETQY
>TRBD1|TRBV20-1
STGQGDIQY
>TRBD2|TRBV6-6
ASSSPGLAHGTQY
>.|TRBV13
ASSLGWGDYGYT
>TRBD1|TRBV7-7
ASSPGQGNTGELF